The next 12 T cell receptor beta chains were all read from a single sample in a study of technical replicates of blood from a few donors. The method was immunoSEQ multiplex PCR; TCRdb's version includes in-frame clones alone and lacks a portion of them. This sample has under 95,000 clones, with around 94% found just once. Sequencing was carried out using T cells isolated from PBMCs. The origin of the receptors is a human donor in good health.

The rearrangement links TRBV7-9 to TRBJ1-1; D gene uncertain. The CDR3 extends over 14 amino acids. Trimming took 0 bases from V and 12 from J, leaving 17 bases between them. From germline, CDR1 is SEHNR and CDR2 FQNEAQ (reference sequence). The CDR3 is CASSLATQLHQSFF. The CDR3 DNA is TGTGCCAGCAGCTTAGCAACACAGCTTCATCAGTCTTTCTTT.

The CDR3 loop reads CAAGRANEQYF. The CDR3 DNA is TGTGCCGCAGGGAGGGCCAATGAGCAGTACTTC. This rearrangement joins TRBV4-2 to TRBJ2-7, with 7 bases fitting TRBD2. CDR1 and CDR2 (germline): LGHNA, YNFKEQ. Trimming at V came to 11 bases and at J to 7 bases, leaving 8 bases not matched to a gene. The CDR3 covers 11 residues.

The chain carries TRBV29-1 and TRBJ2-5; D is ambiguous. Germline V gene lookup returns CDR1 SQVTM and CDR2 ANQGSEA. V was trimmed by 1 base and J by 0 bases, leaving 6 bases between them. CDR3 length: 13 residues. CDR3 in amino acids: CSVEGQYQETQYF. The CDR3 bases are TGCAGCGTTGAAGGGCAGTACCAAGAGACCCAGTACTTC.

The rearrangement joins TRBV5-1 to TRBJ1-3, with 9 bases aligning to TRBD1. This CDR3 is 18 amino acids long. Germline CDR1 reads SGHRS; CDR2 reads YFSETQ. V shed 3 bases, J shed 0 bases, and the junction held 10 bases outside the gene matches. The CDR3 here is CASSSGTGPWSSGNTIYF. Written as DNA, the CDR3 is TGCGCCAGCAGCTCCGGGACAGGGCCGTGGAGCTCTGGAAACACCATATATTTT.

V and J are TRBV6-6 and TRBJ1-6, with D uncertain. The CDR3 loop spans 11 amino acids. Trimming cost V 5 bases and J 6 bases, with 2 bases left between them. Germline CDR1 MNHNY, CDR2 SVGAGI (reference sequence). CDR3 DNA: TGTGCCAGCAGTCGTAATTCACCCCTCCACTTT. As protein: CASSRNSPLHF.

The chain combines TRBV27 with TRBJ2-7; 9 nucleotides match TRBD1. J lost 5 bases, V lost 2 bases, and 4 bases had no gene match. In germline, CDR1 is MNHEY, CDR2 SMNVEV (reference sequence). The CDR3 length is 14 residues. The CDR3 spells CASSLLDRGNEQYF. As DNA, the CDR3 is TGTGCCAGCAGTTTACTGGACAGGGGAAACGAGCAGTACTTC.

CDR3 amino acids: CASSLATGQITGELFF. The CDR3 nucleotides read TGTGCCAGCAGCTTAGCGACGGGACAGATCACCGGGGAGCTGTTTTTT. The chain uses TRBV7-9 and TRBJ2-2; the match to TRBD1 covers 7 bases. This CDR3 comprises 16 residues. CDR1 and CDR2 (germline): SEHNR, FQNEAQ (reference sequence). V lost 0 bases to trimming and J lost 4 bases; unmatched junction nucleotides: 5.

The chain joins TRBV6-5 to TRBJ1-5; D ambiguous. The germline V and J ends were trimmed by 8 bases and 5 bases, with 4 bases remaining between them. Germline V gene lookup returns CDR1 MNHEY and CDR2 SVGAGI. The CDR3 spans 10 residues. CDR3 protein: CASGYQPQHF. The CDR3 region has the DNA TGTGCCAGCGGCTATCAGCCCCAGCATTTT.

This chain uses TRBV21-1 with TRBJ2-1; the tabulated D call, TRBD2, remains unverified against the DNA. TRBV21-1 is termed a pseudogene. This CDR3 comprises 17 residues. Here the CDR3 reads CASSPQRGGTLTNEQFF. For the CDR3, the DNA is TGTGCCAGCAGCCCCCAGCGGGGCGGGACACTTACCAATGAGCAGTTCTTC.

The chain recombines TRBV5-1 with TRBJ2-1, with a possible D match to TRBD2 (5 bases). CDR1 SGHRS and CDR2 YFSETQ come from the germline V gene. Trimming shortened V by 0 bases and J by 10 bases, and 11 bases separated the two germline ends. The length of the CDR3 is 13 residues. The CDR3 bases are TGCGCCAGCAGCTTGGCCGAGGGATCGGAGCAGTTCTTC. Protein sequence: CASSLAEGSEQFF.

This chain joins TRBV27 and TRBJ1-2, with D perhaps TRBD1 (6 bases). CDR1 is MNHEY, CDR2 SMNVEV, per germline (reference sequence). The V end was cut by 5 bases, the J end by 8 bases, with 12 bases between. This CDR3 contains 12 residues. The CDR3 DNA reads as TGTGCCAGCAGTGCGGGGGGCAAGGGCTACACCTTC. Its translation: CASSAGGKGYTF.

The genes are TRBV5-1 and TRBJ2-1, with 11 bases fitting TRBD2. The CDR3 is 15 residues long. The germline gives CDR1 SGHRS, CDR2 YFSETQ. V gave up 5 bases and J gave up 6 bases; unmatched junction bases: 7. CDR3 sequence (DNA): TGCGCCAGCAGATCGGGACTAGCGGACGGCAATGAGCAGTTCTTC. Encoded protein: CASRSGLADGNEQFF. Full variable domain (rest looked up from reference TRBV5-1 and TRBJ2-1): KAGVTQTPRYLIKTRGQQVTLSCSPISGHRSVSWYQQTPGQGLQFLFEYFSETQRNKGNFPGRFSGRQFSNSRSEMNVSTLELGDSALYLCASRSGLADGNEQFFGPGTRLTVL.